One and the same sample provided the 9 T cell receptor beta chains below, sequenced in a study of shared clonotypes between healthy human individuals. CD45RO-negative, CCR7-positively selected cells formed the naive CD8 fraction, excluding terminally differentiated effector memory CD45RA+ cells. The data were produced by immunoSEQ multiplex PCR, yet TCRdb's version contains in-frame clones alone and is incomplete. The sample lists about 2 million clones, 85% to 95% occurring once. Sequenced sample: naive CD8+ T cells sorted from blood. Receptors were obtained from a man younger than 30 in good health.

This clone has just one count. This CDR3 is also generated by other DNA sequences in the sample. The chain has TRBV28 and TRBJ1-4; 7 bases align to TRBD1. Trimming took 5 bases from V and 5 from J; bases not matched to a gene: 5. Germline V gene sequence: CDR1 MDHEN, CDR2 SYDVKM. This CDR3 is built from 14 residues. DNA for the CDR3: TGTGCCAGCAGTCCAGGGGGAGAGAATGAAAAACTGTTTTTT. Amino acids: CASSPGGENEKLFF.

This sequence joins TRBV5-6 and TRBJ2-7; TRBD1 agrees at 7 bases. With 4 bases clipped from V and 2 bases from J, the junction kept 12 bases outside the gene matches. Germline CDR1 reads SGHDT; CDR2 reads YYEEEE. This CDR3 is built from 16 residues. The chain's CDR3 is CASSEAYRDRAYEQYF. The CDR3 DNA sequence: TGTGCCAGCAGCGAAGCCTATAGAGACAGGGCCTACGAGCAGTACTTC.

The chain recombines TRBV5-1 with TRBJ2-6; tentative D call: TRBD1 (6 bases). V shed 2 bases and J shed 0 bases, with 6 bases lying between them. CDR1 and CDR2 from the germline V gene are SGHRS and YFSETQ. The CDR3 length is 15 residues. The CDR3, as DNA: TGCGCCAGCAGCTTACAGGGCTCTGGGGCCAACGTCCTGACTTTC. Translation: CASSLQGSGANVLTF.

DNA for the CDR3: TGTGCCAGCAGCTTAGACTGGGGCACTGAGACCCAGTACTTC. This translates into CASSLDWGTETQYF. The genes are TRBV7-2 and TRBJ2-5; D may be TRBD1 (5 bases). Per germline, CDR1 SGHTA and CDR2 FQGNSA. CDR3 length: 14 residues. V dropped 1 base and J dropped 5 bases, with 11 bases sitting between them.

The V gene is TRBV5-5, the J gene TRBJ2-7; tentative D call: TRBD2 (5 bases). V shed 4 bases and J shed 2 bases, with 16 bases lying between them. Germline CDR1 SGHKS, CDR2 YYEKEE (reference sequence). CDR3 size: 15 residues. CDR3 sequence reads: CASSPAGVKAYEQYF. The CDR3 DNA is TGTGCCAGCAGCCCGGCCGGGGTAAAAGCCTACGAGCAGTACTTC.

This clone was seen just once. The chain is built from TRBV7-6 and TRBJ2-2, with D possibly matching TRBD1 (6 bases). The CDR3 runs 17 residues. The germline CDR1 and CDR2 sequences are SGHVS and FNYEAQ. V gave up 6 bases and J gave up 7 bases, with 24 bases separating them. The CDR3 bases are TGTGCCAGCAGATCCTGGGCGAGCGTCGAAGGGGGCGGGGAGCTGTTTTTT. It codes for CASRSWASVEGGGELFF. Full variable domain (rest looked up from reference TRBV7-6 and TRBJ2-2): GAGVSQSPRYKVTKRGQDVALRCDPISGHVSLYWYRQALGQGPEFLTYFNYEAQQDKSGLPNDRFSAERPEGSISTLTIQRTEQRDSAMYRCASRSWASVEGGGELFFGEGSRLTVL.

This chain links TRBV11-2 with TRBJ2-3; D not certain. Trimming took off 10 bases at V and 1 base at J, with 12 bases between the two ends. This CDR3 comprises 13 residues. Germline assignment: CDR1 SGHAT and CDR2 FQNNGV. CDR3 coding DNA: TGTGCCAAAAGGGATAGGGGCACAGATACGCAGTATTTT. Translated, it gives CAKRDRGTDTQYF.

The table lists this clone with a count of one. The DNA for the CDR3 is TGTGCCAGCAGACCCGGACAGGGAGGATGGGCTTTCTTT. Protein product: CASRPGQGGWAFF. This chain connects TRBV7-9 to TRBJ1-1, with 8 bases fitting TRBD1. The CDR3 totals 13 residues. V shed 6 bases and J 11 bases; nucleotides not matched to a gene: 11. Per germline, CDR1 SEHNR and CDR2 FQNEAQ (reference sequence).

The genes are TRBV5-1 and TRBJ1-1; D is uncertain. The CDR3 totals 17 residues. The germline V gene encodes CDR1 SGHRS and CDR2 YFSETQ. The V end was cut by 4 bases, the J end by 0 bases, with 19 bases between. The CDR3 spells CASSEEGHHPLNTEAFF. The CDR3 nucleotides are TGCGCCAGCAGCGAAGAGGGCCATCATCCTTTGAACACTGAAGCTTTCTTT.